The clone carrying this T cell receptor beta chain has ten or more counts. The antigen remains unidentified. The sample comes from a study of CD8 T cells in ankylosing spondylitis. Findings and caveats of the study: Disease-linked clones were found to be CD8+ and relatively rare in peripheral blood. Made up of 7 to 9 highly homologous variants, a TCR beta motif appeared characteristic of ankylosing spondylitis blood.

CDR1 is SQVTM and CDR2 is ANQGSEA in the germline V gene. V gave up 3 bases and J gave up 4 bases, with 15 bases separating them. This CDR3 contains 14 residues. TCRdb reprocessed the 5' RACE reads with MiXCR, giving one entry per CDR3 protein. The sample contains about 260,000 distinct CDR3 sequences, 24% of which appear only once. This TCR was sampled from a male donor with ankylosing spondylitis or in good health (not recorded which). The rearrangement joins TRBV29-1 to TRBJ2-5; the D gene is possibly TRBD1 (6 bases). Sequenced input: blood, either unsorted or a sorted T cell fraction (not recorded which). CDR3 protein: CSVEQGSFAETQYF. The CDR3 DNA reads as TGCAGCGTTGAGCAGGGGAGCTTCGCAGAGACCCAGTACTTC.